Reported below is one TCR beta chain. No antigen is known for it. This sample was taken from a study of T cell responses to AZD1222 COVID-19 vaccine. General study points: Clonal diversity was possibly underestimated; the donors were predominantly white British and more often female. Seropositivity was recorded at baseline in only six AZD1222 recipients. In the spike-specific TCR repertoire, nearly half reportedly target unmutated variant regions. CD4 TCRs linked to vaccination spanned spike, dominating at 160-218 and 743-854.

Here immunoSEQ multiplex PCR was the method, and the copy in TCRdb shows in-frame clones only, minus some. The repertoire holds roughly 100,000 clones, with about 90% as singletons. The CDR3 covers 16 residues. Germline V CDR1 and CDR2: SGHKS, YYEKEE (reference sequence). The ends were cut back, 6 bases at V and 3 bases at J, with 21 bases in the middle. The gene calls are TRBV5-5 and TRBJ1-2; D uncertain. The specimen comprised peripheral blood, sampled on day 0 of AZD1222 vaccination. The TCR was taken from an adult in good health. CDR3 sequence reads: CASISTAAELYYGYTF. CDR3 DNA: TGTGCCAGCATCTCAACTGCAGCAGAACTCTACTATGGCTACACCTTC.